Each of the 23 T cell receptor beta chains below was sequenced from the same sample in a study of OX40 agonist ivuxolimab in advanced cancers. Library generation was performed with the immunoSEQ multiplex PCR assay. TCRdb limited this immuneACCESS table to in-frame rearrangements with V and J called. A share of clones is missing; checked studies link under half to unresolved V genes, and the rest is unexplained. The table for this sample lists tens of thousands of clones; 85% to 90% of them were counted only once. The top ten hold around 0.5% of the sample. The sample here was CD4+ or CD8+ T cells sorted from blood, taken in a trial of the OX40 agonist ivuxolimab. The receptors were sampled from an adult with an advanced solid tumor such as melanoma, head and neck, liver or kidney cancer.

The J gene is TRBJ2-3, the V gene TRBV18; D is unclear. Germline CDR1 KGHSH, CDR2 LQKENI. The CDR3 runs 15 residues. The germline V and J ends were trimmed by 3 bases and 0 bases, with 10 bases remaining between them. The CDR3 region is CASSPRVASTDTQYF. The CDR3 coding sequence is TGTGCCAGCTCACCTCGGGTAGCTAGCACAGATACGCAGTATTTT.

The chain links TRBV5-8 to TRBJ1-6; TRBD1 might be the D (5 bases). Germline CDR1 SGHTS, CDR2 YDEGEE. V dropped 2 bases and J dropped 7 bases, with 10 bases sitting between them. This CDR3 comprises 14 residues. The CDR3 reads CASSLKTVNSPLHF. The CDR3 nucleotides are TGTGCCAGCAGCTTAAAGACAGTAAATTCACCCCTCCACTTT.

This sequence joins TRBV4-3 and TRBJ2-7; D is unclear. The CDR3 totals 14 residues. Per germline, CDR1 LGHNA and CDR2 YSLEER. The germline V and J ends were trimmed by 9 bases and 4 bases, with 19 bases remaining between them. The CDR3 loop is CASSREMLAYEQYF. Here the CDR3 DNA reads TGCGCCAGTTCTCGCGAGATGTTGGCATACGAGCAGTACTTC.

The V gene is TRBV6-5, the J gene TRBJ1-2; D remains ambiguous. The germline gives CDR1 MNHEY, CDR2 SVGAGI. This CDR3 is built from 11 residues. The ends were cut back, 9 bases at V and 3 bases at J, with 8 bases in the middle. The DNA of the CDR3 is TGTGCCAGTCGCGGGGACTATGGCTACACCTTC. This codes for CASRGDYGYTF.

This chain uses TRBV7-2 with TRBJ2-5, with D maybe TRBD2 (5 bases). The CDR3 loop spans 12 amino acids. Germline CDR1 SGHTA, CDR2 FQGNSA. Trimming took 5 bases from V and 7 from J, leaving 11 bases between them. CDR3 residues: CASSVRSGTQYF. For the CDR3, the DNA is TGTGCCAGCAGCGTAAGGAGCGGGACCCAGTACTTC.

CDR3 sequence (DNA): TGTGCCAGCATTGGCAGAGGATTCTATGGCTACACCTTC. Residues: CASIGRGFYGYTF. This chain uses TRBV6-6 with TRBJ1-2, with D uncertain. The CDR3 contains 13 residues. Per germline, CDR1 MNHNY and CDR2 SVGAGI (reference sequence). Trimming left V 7 bases short and J 4 bases short, with 13 bases between.

This chain joins TRBV6-1 and TRBJ1-4, with D uncertain. Germline-derived CDR1 and CDR2 are MNHNS and SASEGT. Between the trimmed V and J ends, which lost 2 bases and 8 bases, there was a span of 15 bases. The CDR3 is made up of 15 amino acids. CDR3 residues: CASSEPRTDLEKLFF. The CDR3, as DNA: TGTGCCAGCAGTGAACCTCGGACTGATTTAGAAAAACTGTTTTTT.

The chain couples TRBV6-1 to TRBJ1-2, with D hard to call. Germline CDR1 and CDR2: MNHNS and SASEGT. The CDR3 runs to 14 residues. Trimming removed 0 bases from V and 8 bases from J, with 13 bases in between. CDR3 loop: CASSEAVKALGYTF. In DNA, the CDR3 is TGTGCCAGCAGTGAAGCGGTAAAGGCTTTAGGCTACACCTTC.

The chain links TRBV19 to TRBJ2-5; possible D gene TRBD2, 6 bases. The tail of the sequence fits TRBJ2-7 better, so the J call may be wrong. Germline CDR1 LNHDA, CDR2 SQIVND (reference sequence). The CDR3 spans 14 residues. The CDR3 coding sequence is TGTGCCAGTAGCCCCTGGGGGGATCTCTACGAGCAGTACTTC. It codes for CASSPWGDLYEQYF.

V is TRBV7-9 and J is TRBJ1-1; the D is unclear. Trimming removed 0 bases from V and 0 bases from J, with 11 bases in between. Looked up from germline, CDR1 is SEHNR and CDR2 is FQNEAQ (reference sequence). The CDR3 runs 16 residues. DNA for the CDR3: TGTGCCAGCAGCTTAGCCTTCCCCGGGTTGAACACTGAAGCTTTCTTT. Translated, it gives CASSLAFPGLNTEAFF.

CDR3 sequence reads: CASSPRTGGAGEKLFF. The CDR3 DNA follows: TGCGCCAGCAGCCCCAGGACAGGGGGCGCAGGGGAAAAACTGTTTTTT. V gene TRBV5-1 combines with J gene TRBJ1-4, with TRBD1 identical over 11 bases. The germline V gene encodes CDR1 SGHRS and CDR2 YFSETQ. V lost 4 bases, J lost 8 bases, and 10 bases stayed unmatched. The CDR3 totals 16 residues.

This clone was found once. The chain links TRBV5-4 to TRBJ2-7; 7 nucleotides line up with TRBD1. This CDR3 region has 18 residues. Looked up from germline, CDR1 is SGHNT and CDR2 is YYREEE (reference sequence). The V gene end was trimmed by 0 bases and the J gene end by 8 bases; junction bases not matched to a gene: 20. In DNA form, the CDR3 reads TGTGCCAGCAGCTTGGCTTCAAGTGTGTCTTGGCAGGGGGATAAGCAGTACTTC. This encodes CASSLASSVSWQGDKQYF.

The chain is built from TRBV6-5 and TRBJ1-3; D gene ambiguous. Germline CDR1 and CDR2: MNHEY and SVGAGI. This CDR3 spans 13 amino acids. V dropped 5 bases and J dropped 3 bases, with 8 bases sitting between them. The CDR3 coding sequence is TGTGCCAGCAGTACTCAAAGTGGAAACACCATATATTTT. Translated: CASSTQSGNTIYF.

The V call is TRBV4-1, the J call TRBJ1-5; D call uncertain. V lost 0 bases, J lost 3 bases, and 12 bases lay in between. Germline CDR1 reads MGHRA; CDR2 reads YSYEKL. The CDR3 is made up of 16 amino acids. Written as DNA, the CDR3 is TGCGCCAGCAGCCAAGATCGAGGCGGCCTCAATCAGCCCCAGCATTTT. Protein sequence: CASSQDRGGLNQPQHF.

This sequence joins TRBV6-6 and TRBJ2-7, with TRBD1 as a possible D gene (6 bases). The germline gives CDR1 MNHNY, CDR2 SVGAGI (reference sequence). The CDR3 extends over 13 amino acids. The ends were cut back, 7 bases at V and 0 bases at J, with 10 bases in the middle. CDR3 DNA: TGTGCCAGCACCACAGGGAGCTCCTACGAGCAGTACTTC. Translated: CASTTGSSYEQYF.

This clone turned up a few times. The chain uses TRBV7-3 and TRBJ2-2, with TRBD2 matching 11 bases. V was pared by 4 bases and J by 5 bases, with 3 bases of the junction left unmatched. CDR3 size: 15 residues. From germline, CDR1 is SGHTA and CDR2 FQGTGA. The CDR3 DNA sequence: TGTGCCAGCAGCTCGACTAGCGGGGTAACCGGGGAGCTGTTTTTT. This gives the protein CASSSTSGVTGELFF. Combining the CDR3 with reference TRBV7-3 and TRBJ2-2 gives the whole variable domain GAGVSQTPSNKVTEKGKYVELRCDPISGHTALYWYRQSLGQGPEFLIYFQGTGAADDSGLPNDRFFAVRPEGSVSTLKIQRTERGDSAVYLCASSSTSGVTGELFFGEGSRLTVL.

The chain carries TRBV6-5 and TRBJ1-2, with D unresolved. The CDR3 is made up of 13 amino acids. Germline V CDR1 and CDR2: MNHEY, SVGAGI. The V end was cut by 8 bases, the J end by 1 base, with 11 bases between. This CDR3 is CASGMTLNYGYTF. CDR3 nucleotides: TGTGCCAGCGGCATGACTCTTAACTATGGCTACACCTTC.

V usage is TRBV6-6 and J usage is TRBJ2-2; 10 bases agree with TRBD1. The junction had 5 bases not matched to a gene; V was cut back by 2 bases and J by 5 bases. Per germline, CDR1 MNHNY and CDR2 SVGAGI (reference sequence). The CDR3 is made up of 16 amino acids. CDR3 in amino acids: CASSYGGQGGTGELFF. CDR3 nucleotides: TGTGCCAGCAGTTACGGCGGACAGGGGGGGACCGGGGAGCTGTTTTTT.

The chain links TRBV6-5 to TRBJ2-5, with 12 bases identical to TRBD1. CDR1 is MNHEY and CDR2 is SVGAGI in the germline V gene. This CDR3 contains 14 residues. The trim removed 7 bases at V and 7 bases at J, leaving 7 bases unmatched. In nucleotides, the CDR3 is TGTGCCAGCACTTATCCGGGACAGGGGGCGACCCAGTACTTC. This translates into CASTYPGQGATQYF.

This clone was seen a few times. V is TRBV5-1 and J is TRBJ2-5; TRBD1 matches at 11 bases. This CDR3 is 16 amino acids long. CDR1 and CDR2 from the germline V gene are SGHRS and YFSETQ. Trimming at V came to 4 bases and at J to 0 bases, leaving 5 bases not matched to a gene. The CDR3 nucleotides read TGCGCCAGCAGCCCGGGGACAGGGGGGTACCAAGAGACCCAGTACTTC. Its protein product is CASSPGTGGYQETQYF.

Only one count was recorded for this clone. The rearrangement joins TRBV27 to TRBJ1-5; a weak D match, TRBD1 (5 bases). The CDR3 contains 13 residues. CDR1 and CDR2 from the germline V gene are MNHEY and SMNVEV (reference sequence). Trimming left V 7 bases short and J 7 bases short, with 14 bases between. The DNA of the CDR3 is TGTGCCAGCACCCCGGGACGGGGGCAGCCCCAGCATTTT. It translates to CASTPGRGQPQHF.

The chain carries TRBV5-6 and TRBJ2-2; D call uncertain. Germline CDR1 and CDR2: SGHDT and YYEEEE. The CDR3 has 16 amino acids. V was clipped by 1 base and J by 4 bases, with 14 bases between them. The DNA for the CDR3 is TGTGCCAGCAGCTTGCTCGGCAGGTCCGGCACCGGGGAGCTGTTTTTT. Its protein is CASSLLGRSGTGELFF.

This clone was seen a handful of times. The chain has TRBV7-9 and TRBJ2-1; perhaps TRBD2 as D (6 bases). Germline V lookup: CDR1 SEHNR, CDR2 FQNEAQ (reference sequence). The CDR3 is made up of 13 amino acids. Between the trimmed V and J ends, which lost 0 bases and 6 bases, there was a span of 6 bases. The CDR3 DNA reads TGTGCCAGCAGCTTAGCGGGGGGCAATGAGCAGTTCTTC. It specifies CASSLAGGNEQFF.